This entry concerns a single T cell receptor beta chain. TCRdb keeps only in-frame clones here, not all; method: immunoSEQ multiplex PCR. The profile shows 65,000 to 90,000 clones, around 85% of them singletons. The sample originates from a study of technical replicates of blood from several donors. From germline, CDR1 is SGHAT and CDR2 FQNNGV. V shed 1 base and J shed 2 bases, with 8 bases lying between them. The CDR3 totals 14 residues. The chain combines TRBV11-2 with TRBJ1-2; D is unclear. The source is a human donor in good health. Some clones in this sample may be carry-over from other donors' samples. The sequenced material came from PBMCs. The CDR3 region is CASSLGGQNYGYTF. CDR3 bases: TGTGCCAGCAGCTTAGGCGGGCAGAACTATGGCTACACCTTC.